These 5 T cell receptor beta chains were sequenced from one sample in a study of early T cells in non-severe SARS-CoV-2 infection. MiXCR, applied by TCRdb to the 5' RACE reads, yields one record per CDR3 protein. This table holds fewer than 120,000 distinct CDR3 sequences, 10% to 15% found once. This specimen consisted of whole blood, obtained at baseline. The receptor source for this set is an adult who was a healthcare worker with PCR-confirmed SARS-CoV-2 infection or an uninfected control (not recorded which).

The V call is TRBV12-3 or TRBV12-4, the J call TRBJ2-1, with D uncertain. Trimming left V 3 bases short and J 1 base short, with 10 bases between. The CDR3 consists of 15 residues. This chain's CDR3 is CASSFRLESYNEQFF. The CDR3 bases are TGTGCCAGCAGTTTCCGTCTAGAGTCCTACAATGAGCAGTTCTTC.

V usage is TRBV29-1 and J usage is TRBJ2-5; 12 nucleotides line up with TRBD2. Looked up from germline, CDR1 is SQVTM and CDR2 is ANQGSEA. With V trimmed by 7 bases and J by 0 bases, 9 bases remained unmatched. CDR3 length: 16 residues. CDR3 amino acids: CSGKGLAGGNQETQYF. CDR3 nucleotides: TGCAGCGGAAAAGGTCTAGCGGGAGGGAACCAAGAGACCCAGTACTTC.

This clonotype was observed at least ten times. This chain joins TRBV6-1 and TRBJ2-2, with a possible D match to TRBD1 (6 bases). The V end was cut by 4 bases, the J end by 2 bases, with 20 bases between. The germline CDR1 and CDR2 sequences are MNHNS and SASEGT. The CDR3 totals 18 residues. This chain's CDR3 is CASSGTRTGFLNTGELFF. Written as DNA, the CDR3 is TGTGCCAGCAGTGGAACCCGAACAGGGTTCTTAAACACCGGGGAGCTGTTTTTT.

This clonotype came up a few times. The chain has TRBV6-2 or TRBV6-3 and TRBJ1-2, with D hard to call. The germline CDR1 and CDR2 sequences are MNHEY and SVGEGT. With 2 bases removed from V and 4 bases from J, the gap between germline ends came to 17 bases. The CDR3 spans 16 residues. CDR3 in DNA: TGTGCCAGCAGTTACCGGGCAGGAGCAAGTCGCTATGGCTACACCTTC. The encoded protein is CASSYRAGASRYGYTF.

The chain uses TRBV7-9 and TRBJ2-6, with D hard to call. The germline V gene encodes CDR1 SEHNR and CDR2 FQNEAQ (reference sequence). CDR3 length: 17 amino acids. Between the trimmed V and J ends, which lost 5 bases and 2 bases, there was a span of 16 bases. CDR3 sequence (DNA): TGTGCCAGCAGCCGATTGAATAACGGCGCTGGGGCCAACGTCCTGACTTTC. Translated, it gives CASSRLNNGAGANVLTF.